The T cell receptor beta chain described here comes from a study of blood T cell repertoires in COVID-19. For the study at large: Acute-phase and convalescent COVID-19 samples originated in the United States, Italy and Spain. Sample material is recorded as cDNA or gDNA derived from T cells, B-cell-depleted T cells, or PBMCs.

Generated by immunoSEQ multiplex PCR, the TCRdb table keeps only in-frame clones and is missing some. This table holds approximately 200,000 clones, roughly 87% found once. The CDR3 has 12 residues. Trimming stripped 4 bases from V and 4 bases from J, with 6 bases between. From germline, CDR1 is MGHRA and CDR2 YSYEKL. The source material was peripheral blood. The chain couples TRBV4-1 to TRBJ2-3; D remains unclear. The TCR comes from a man aged 35-49 years with active or convalescent COVID-19. CDR3 region: CASSLPSDTQYF. The DNA of the CDR3 is TGCGCCAGCAGCCTTCCTTCAGATACGCAGTATTTT.